The clone carrying this TCR beta chain was seen more than once but under ten times. Its antigen is unidentified. TCRdb passed the 5' RACE reads through MiXCR, listing each CDR3 protein once. In the table there are 40,000 to 60,000 distinct CDR3 sequences, 7% to 8% of which are singletons. The data stem from a study of T-cell memory formation after mild COVID-19. Points from the study as a whole: Researchers report contracting CD4+ clones mostly in CM and EM, with CD8+ clones in EMRA. Clones that shrank (day 15 to 85) were balanced CD4/CD8, whereas later expanders leaned CD4+. The authors did not confirm SARS-CoV-2 specificity of second-wave clones peaking day 37.

V lost 2 bases to trimming and J lost 6 bases, with 11 bases between them. CDR1 and CDR2 from the germline V gene are SGHRS and YFSETQ. The CDR3 has 13 amino acids. The chain is built from TRBV5-1 and TRBJ1-1; D might be TRBD1 (6 bases). The sequence derives from a man between 18 and 29 years old who had mild COVID-19 (a few samples of this study predate the infection). Cell type and time point are not known. The sequenced sample was PBMCs or a T cell subset sorted from them (not recorded which). Written as DNA, the CDR3 is TGCGCCAGCAGCTTCAGGGAGGGGGCTGAAGCTTTCTTT. This sequence encodes CASSFREGAEAFF.